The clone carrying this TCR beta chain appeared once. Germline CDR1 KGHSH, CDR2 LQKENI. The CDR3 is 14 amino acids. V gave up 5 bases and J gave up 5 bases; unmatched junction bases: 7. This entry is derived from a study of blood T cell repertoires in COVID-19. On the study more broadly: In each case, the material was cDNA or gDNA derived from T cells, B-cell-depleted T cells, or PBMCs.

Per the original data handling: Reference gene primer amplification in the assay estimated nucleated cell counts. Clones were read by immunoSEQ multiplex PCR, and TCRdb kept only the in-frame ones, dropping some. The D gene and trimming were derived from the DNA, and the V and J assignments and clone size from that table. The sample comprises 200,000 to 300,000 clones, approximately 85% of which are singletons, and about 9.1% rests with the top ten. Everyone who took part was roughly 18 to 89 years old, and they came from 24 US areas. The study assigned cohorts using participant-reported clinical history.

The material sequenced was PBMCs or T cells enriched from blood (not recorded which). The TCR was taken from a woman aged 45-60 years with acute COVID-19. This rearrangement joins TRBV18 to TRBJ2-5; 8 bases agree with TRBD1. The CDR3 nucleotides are TGTGCCAGCTCATCCGGACAGGGAAGGGAGACCCAGTACTTC. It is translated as CASSSGQGRETQYF.